This TCR beta chain was captured by sequencing in a study of low-dose radiotherapy and immunotherapy resistance in tumors (dated by TCRdb to about 2022). For the wider study: In Cohort 1, each fraction delivered 0.5 Gy every 2 weeks, and the prescribed total PTV dose was 6.5 Gy. In Cohort 2, 1 Gy per fraction was delivered every two weeks, for a total of 13 Gy over 26 weeks. Nivolumab was administered intravenously as a 240 mg flat dose every two weeks, and ipilimumab was administered intravenously at 1 mg/kg every six weeks. Intravenous cyclophosphamide at 200 mg/m2 was administered every two weeks, one day ahead of each radiation and immunotherapy administration. Starting on cycle 1 day 1, patients took 300 mg of aspirin by mouth once a day for four cycles. Randomization of trial participants into treatment groups was not performed. Eight patients were included in the translational analysis: three from the first dose cohort and the first five from the second dose cohort.

The donors took part in RACIN, a single-arm, phase I, dose-escalation trial that combined nivolumab, ipilimumab, aspirin, low-dose cyclophosphamide and low-dose radiotherapy. Patients with advanced, TIL-negative solid tumors were considered eligible. To note about this clonotype: What antigen it recognizes has not been identified. Per-nucleotide qualities are absent, and no much larger clonotype sits a single base away.

Per the germline V gene (reference sequence), MNHNY is the CDR1 and SVGAGI is the CDR2. The CDR3 numbers 14 residues from cysteine through phenylalanine. The retained sequence is limited to the CDR3, 42 bases, with the frame set at the first base. The germline V and J ends show losses of 5 bases and 6 bases respectively, and no gene match explains 6 bases of the junction. First-strand cDNA was synthesized using Superscript III and a set of TRAV- and TRBV-specific primers, so that both TCRalpha and TCRbeta chains were covered. TCRs were amplified with Phusion for around 20 PCR cycles, with a constant-region primer paired with the adapter attached to the V primers. The isolated mRNA was amplified using the MessageAmp II aRNA Amplification Kit, with in vitro transcription performed for roughly 15 hours at 37 degrees C. The Dynabeads mRNA DIRECT Purification Kit was used to isolate the mRNA for TCR sequencing. Indexed Illumina adapters were added in a second roughly 25-cycle Phusion PCR, and the resulting products were purified with AMPure XP beads. Turning to the authors' computational methods: Using custom Perl scripts, TCR sequences that encoded the same protein were pooled, out-of-frame sequences were dropped, and the abundance of each clonotype was calculated. Any TCR sequence backed by just one read was left out of the analysis. The metrics used to describe the repertoires included Shannon entropy, Gini index, clonality, richness, and the frequency of TCRs shared between repertoires. In TCRdb, the public reads were trimmed at Q25 with fastp and aligned with MiXCR, with productive beta chains retained. Each entry merges the rows of one CDR3 protein and shows their most common DNA and genes. In this record, the V and J calls reflect TCRdb's handling and not the investigators' own analysis. In this sample the table shows roughly 17,000 distinct CDR3 sequences, approximately 70% of which occur a single time. The ten largest clones represent approximately 5.4% of the sample.

The sequence derives from a human donor with advanced metastatic prostate, ovarian, gallbladder or colorectal cancer (not recorded which). This table probably holds off-target reads from a library built for another chain. This receptor chain uses TRBV6-6 and TRBJ2-1, with 8 bases matching TRBD1. The sequenced DNA is TGTGCCAGCAGTCAGCAGGGGGCTCCCAATGAGCAGTTCTTC. It encodes CASSQQGAPNEQFF.